This T cell receptor (beta chain) was recovered during a study of OX40 agonist ivuxolimab in advanced cancers. This table comes from immunoSEQ multiplex PCR, and its TCRdb copy is limited to in-frame clones, with some not included. The sample holds 70,000 to 95,000 clones, roughly 94% seen once. Study-wide findings and caveats: At 0.1 to 3.0 mg/kg, CD4+ and CD8+ blood T cells expanded clonally by week 6.

A remark on this clone: The antigen is unknown.

Deletions cut 2 bases from V and 9 bases from J, with 17 bases between. Per germline, CDR1 MGHRA and CDR2 YSYEKL. CDR3 length: 15 residues. Specimen: CD4+ or CD8+ T cells sorted from blood, collected in a trial of the OX40 agonist ivuxolimab. The chain recombines TRBV4-1 with TRBJ2-1; the D call may be TRBD1 or TRBD2 (5 bases each). The TCR comes from an adult with an advanced solid tumor such as melanoma, head and neck, liver or kidney cancer. This CDR3 is CASSQLHMGDGEQFF. In DNA form, the CDR3 reads TGCGCCAGCAGCCAATTGCACATGGGGGACGGTGAGCAGTTCTTC.